The 12 T cell receptor beta chains reported below all come from one sample, sequenced in a study of CD8+ T cells in alopecia areata. RNA was extracted and reverse transcribed into cDNA as the sequencing template. The repertoire was sequenced with immunoSEQ multiplex PCR; TCRdb's copy has only in-frame clones and lacks some. The data show a few hundred thousand clones, around 50% seen once. Input material: CD8+ T cells sorted from blood. All receptors come from a human donor in good health.

The DNA of the CDR3 is TGCGCCAGCAGCTTGGCCGGGGACCCCCACACTGAAGCTTTCTTT. Translating gives CASSLAGDPHTEAFF. The chain carries TRBV5-1 and TRBJ1-1, with TRBD1 as a possible D gene (5 bases). V was clipped by 0 bases and J by 3 bases, with 12 bases between them. Germline V gene data show CDR1 as SGHRS and CDR2 as YFSETQ. The CDR3 is 15 residues long.

The rearrangement uses TRBV7-6 and TRBJ2-1; no firm D call. The CDR3 contains 14 residues. The V gene's germline CDR1 is SGHVS and CDR2 FNYEAQ. Deletions cut 7 bases from V and 8 bases from J, with 18 bases between. CDR3 in amino acids: CASTSVARVDEQFF. The CDR3 nucleotides read TGTGCCAGCACCTCCGTAGCCCGGGTAGATGAGCAGTTCTTC.

The rearrangement joins TRBV13 to TRBJ2-7; D might be TRBD1 (5 bases). Germline V gene sequence: CDR1 PRHDT, CDR2 FYEKMQ (reference sequence). The CDR3 runs 14 residues. Between the trimmed V and J ends, which lost 7 bases and 5 bases, there was a span of 18 bases. CDR3 bases: TGTGCCAGCACTAAGGGCAGGGCTGGGGACGAGCAGTACTTC. Amino acids: CASTKGRAGDEQYF.

The chain has TRBV5-6 and TRBJ2-3, with 8 bases aligning to TRBD1. CDR3 length equals 15 residues. J lost 6 bases, V lost 1 base, and 7 bases had no gene match. Per the germline V gene, CDR1 is SGHDT and CDR2 is YYEEEE. This chain's CDR3 is CASSLSPTGVDTQYF. The CDR3 DNA follows: TGTGCCAGCAGCTTGTCACCGACAGGGGTGGATACGCAGTATTTT.

V usage is TRBV6-5 and J usage is TRBJ2-3; no definite D call. The germline gives CDR1 MNHEY, CDR2 SVGAGI. The CDR3 length is 15 residues. V was pared by 0 bases and J by 0 bases, with 7 bases between. The CDR3 DNA follows: TGTGCCAGCAGTTACTCGACTGGCAGCACAGATACGCAGTATTTT. It specifies CASSYSTGSTDTQYF.

The rearrangement uses TRBV18 and TRBJ2-6, with D possibly TRBD1 on 6 matching bases. CDR1 is KGHSH, CDR2 LQKENI, per germline. The CDR3 has 17 amino acids. V dropped 6 bases and J dropped 4 bases, with 19 bases sitting between them. The DNA for the CDR3 is TGTGCCAGCTCGTCGTCTCCACAGGGTCTAGGGGCCAACGTCCTGACTTTC. As protein: CASSSSPQGLGANVLTF. Variable domain in full (rest from reference TRBV18 and TRBJ2-6): NAGVMQNPRHLVRRRGQEARLRCSPMKGHSHVYWYRQLPEEGLKFMVYLQKENIIDESGMPKERFSAEFPKEGPSILRIQQVVRGDSAAYFCASSSSPQGLGANVLTFGAGSRLTVL.

The rearrangement uses TRBV11-2 and TRBJ2-2; possible D gene TRBD2, 5 bases. The V end was cut by 6 bases, the J end by 4 bases, with 15 bases between. Germline V gene data show CDR1 as SGHAT and CDR2 as FQNNGV. CDR3 size: 15 residues. The CDR3 loop is CASREEGFSTGELFF. Written as DNA, the CDR3 is TGTGCCAGCAGGGAGGAAGGGTTCAGCACCGGGGAGCTGTTTTTT.

This chain links TRBV2 with TRBJ2-2; 14 bases fit TRBD2. The CDR3 sequence is 16 residues long. V shed 6 bases, J shed 6 bases, and the junction held 6 bases outside the gene matches. Germline loops: CDR1 SNHLY, CDR2 FYNNEI. As DNA, the CDR3 is TGTGCCAGCAGAGGGACTAGCGGGGGCTGGGCCGGGGAGCTGTTTTTT. It translates to CASRGTSGGWAGELFF.

The chain links TRBV4-1 to TRBJ1-5; D gene uncertain. Germline-derived CDR1 and CDR2 are MGHRA and YSYEKL. The CDR3 is 17 amino acids. The ends were cut back, 1 base at V and 4 bases at J, with 17 bases in the middle. CDR3 nucleotides: TGCGCCAGCAGCCAAGTGGTAGGACCTAGATTTAATCAGCCCCAGCATTTT. Amino acid sequence: CASSQVVGPRFNQPQHF.

The chain is built from TRBV9 and TRBJ1-2, with D perhaps matching TRBD1 (6 bases). This CDR3 has 11 residues. Trimming left V 2 bases short and J 9 bases short, with 8 bases between. Germline V CDR1 and CDR2: SGDLS, YYNGEE. The CDR3 region is CASSVGGSYTF. DNA for the CDR3: TGTGCCAGCAGCGTCGGGGGCAGCTACACCTTC.

The chain's CDR3 is CATSRRTGPYNEQFF. The CDR3, as DNA: TGTGCCACCAGCCGTCGGACAGGGCCCTACAATGAGCAGTTCTTC. The chain is built from TRBV15 and TRBJ2-1; 8 bases are a match to TRBD1. Germline loops: CDR1 LNHNV, CDR2 YYDKDF (reference sequence). V lost 5 bases to trimming and J lost 2 bases; unmatched junction nucleotides: 5. The CDR3 length is 15 residues.

The chain combines TRBV2 with TRBJ1-2; D remains unclear. CDR1 is SNHLY and CDR2 is FYNNEI in the germline V gene. V was cut by 0 bases and J by 3 bases, with 8 bases left in between. This CDR3 region has 14 residues. In DNA, the CDR3 is TGTGCCAGCAGTGAAGCCCCCGGCTACTATGGCTACACCTTC. This codes for CASSEAPGYYGYTF.